The rows below give T cell receptor beta chains drawn from one sample of a study of CD8+ T cells in alopecia areata. Sequencing was performed with immunoSEQ multiplex PCR; in TCRdb, only in-frame clones are kept and a portion is missing. The sample lists around 14,000 clones, 45% to 60% occurring once. The input for sequencing was skin, taken at week 0. Source of these receptors: a human donor with alopecia areata. CDR3s include the opening cysteine and the closing phenylalanine or tryptophan. Each record gives: clone size, V gene, D gene, J gene, CDR3 DNA, CDR3 protein. D genes are given only for firm matches. Clone size is given for some rows only: seen once, a few or many times, or a class if the clone is expanded.

.	TRBV7-9	.	TRBJ2-6	TGTGCCAGCAGCTTATCATTTGGGGGTCCTGGGGCCAACGTCCTGACTTTC	CASSLSFGGPGANVLTF
.	TRBV9	TRBD1	TRBJ2-3	TGTGCCAGCAGCGTAGCTGGGACAGGGGAAGATACGCAGTATTTT	CASSVAGTGEDTQYF
.	TRBV5-1	TRBD1	TRBJ2-7	TGCGCCAGCAGCTTAGGAGGACAGGGTCCCTACGAGCAGTACTTC	CASSLGGQGPYEQYF
once	TRBV6-1	.	TRBJ1-5	TGTGCCATCAGTGAGCCTCGGGGGGATGGCAATCAGCCCCAGCATTTT	CAISEPRGDGNQPQHF
.	TRBV2	TRBD2	TRBJ2-3	TGTGCCAGCAGGGGGACTAGCGGGGGGCATCCGACGCAGTATTTT	CASRGTSGGHPTQYF
.	TRBV11-2	.	TRBJ1-5	TGTGCCAGCAGCTTAGTGGTGGGAGGTCTGAATCAGCCCCAGCATTTT	CASSLVVGGLNQPQHF
medium-sized	TRBV13	.	TRBJ1-6	TGTGCCAGCAGCTTGGGACAAAGACTCTCCTCACCCCTCCACTTT	CASSLGQRLSSPLHF
.	TRBV11-2	.	TRBJ2-7	TGTGCCAGCAGCTTACTCGAAGGAAATCACAACCCCTACGAGCAGTACTTC	CASSLLEGNHNPYEQYF
few	TRBV6-6	.	TRBJ2-5	TGTGCCAGCAGTTACTTGCGGGGGCAGACCCAGTACTTC	CASSYLRGQTQYF
.	TRBV7-9	.	TRBJ1-4	TGTGCCAGCAGCTTAGTCAGCCTTAATGAAAAACTGTTTTTT	CASSLVSLNEKLFF
.	TRBV7-6	TRBD1	TRBJ1-6	TGTGCCAGCAGCTTAGAGGAGGGGGCCCTAGGTTCACCCCTCCACTTT	CASSLEEGALGSPLHF
.	TRBV25-1	.	TRBJ1-2	TGTGCCAGCAGTGAATATTCGGGGGGCGACTATGGCTACACCTTC	CASSEYSGGDYGYTF